These 19 T cell receptor beta chains were sequenced from one sample in a study of glioma-infiltrating T cells after dendritic cell vaccination. Time point here: after dendritic cell vaccination, including at tumor progression/relapse. Method: immunoSEQ multiplex PCR; TCRdb's copy keeps in-frame clones and lacks some. The repertoire consists of under 130,000 clones, with 90% occurring once and the leading ten covering roughly 3%. The sample was blood, taken after dendritic cell vaccination. These receptors all come from a human donor with glioblastoma.

The rearrangement uses TRBV19 and TRBJ2-2; 7 bases map to TRBD1. The CDR3 covers 16 residues. Germline V gene lookup returns CDR1 LNHDA and CDR2 SQIVND (reference sequence). V dropped 6 bases and J dropped 0; count of bases not matched to a gene: 7. The CDR3 DNA reads as TGTGCCAGTAGAGACCAGGGGGTACCGAACACCGGGGAGCTGTTTTTT. It translates to CASRDQGVPNTGELFF.

The rearrangement links TRBV9 to TRBJ2-3; 7 nucleotides line up with TRBD1. The V gene end was trimmed by 0 bases and the J gene end by 1 base; junction bases not matched to a gene: 5. The CDR3 contains 16 residues. CDR1 and CDR2 from the germline V gene are SGDLS and YYNGEE. The CDR3 DNA follows: TGTGCCAGCAGCGTAGGGGATGGACAGGGCACAGATACGCAGTATTTT. Protein: CASSVGDGQGTDTQYF.

J is TRBJ2-5 and V is TRBV15, with D tentatively TRBD2 (7 bases). Per the germline V gene, CDR1 is LNHNV and CDR2 is YYDKDF (reference sequence). Deletions cut 7 bases from V and 1 base from J, with 16 bases between. The CDR3 is made up of 15 amino acids. For the CDR3, the DNA is TGTGCCACCAAGAGGGGGGGGTACCTCCAAGAGACCCAGTACTTC. The encoded protein is CATKRGGYLQETQYF.

This clone has just one count. The chain is built from TRBV5-8 and TRBJ2-3, with TRBD2 matching over 12 bases. J lost 4 bases, V lost 2 bases, and 2 bases had no gene match. The CDR3 length is 15 residues. The germline gives CDR1 SGHTS, CDR2 YDEGEE. CDR3 region: CASSLRLAGADTQYF. The DNA for the CDR3 is TGTGCCAGCAGCTTAAGACTAGCGGGAGCAGATACGCAGTATTTT.

V gene TRBV6-1 combines with J gene TRBJ1-3; maybe TRBD1 (6 bases). The germline V and J ends were trimmed by 6 bases and 2 bases, with 14 bases remaining between them. The germline CDR1 and CDR2 sequences are MNHNS and SASEGT. The CDR3 has 15 amino acids. The CDR3 loop is CASSYGSGAGNTIYF. In nucleotides, the CDR3 is TGTGCCAGCAGCTACGGGTCAGGGGCTGGAAACACCATATATTTT.

J is TRBJ1-2 and V is TRBV5-1, with 7 nucleotides matching TRBD1. Germline assignment: CDR1 SGHRS and CDR2 YFSETQ. The V and J ends lost 5 bases and 2 bases, in that order; junction bases with no gene match: 6. There are 14 residues in the CDR3. The CDR3 loop is CASSSGTENYGYTF. The CDR3 DNA is TGCGCCAGCAGTTCCGGGACAGAGAACTATGGCTACACCTTC.

The chain uses TRBV5-1 and TRBJ1-2; 7 bases are shared with TRBD1. The CDR3 spans 14 residues. Germline values: CDR1 SGHRS, CDR2 YFSETQ. Trimming took 5 bases from V and 8 from J; bases not matched to a gene: 12. Written as DNA, the CDR3 is TGCGCCAGCAGACTTACAGGACAGGCGGTAGGCTACACCTTC. Amino acid sequence: CASRLTGQAVGYTF.

CDR3 nucleotide sequence: TGTGCCAGCTCACCCCAGGGTGGTAACGAGCAGTACTTC. Translated, it gives CASSPQGGNEQYF. The chain recombines TRBV18 with TRBJ2-7; D may be TRBD1 (5 bases). CDR3 length: 13 amino acids. From germline, CDR1 is KGHSH and CDR2 LQKENI. Trimming took off 3 bases at V and 5 bases at J, with 11 bases between the two ends.

The rearrangement links TRBV6-5 to TRBJ2-4; 8 nucleotides align to TRBD2. The CDR3 is 15 residues long. Looked up from germline, CDR1 is MNHEY and CDR2 is SVGAGI. V lost 6 bases and J lost 5; bases outside the gene matches: 9. The CDR3 bases are TGTGCCAGCAGCCTCACGGGGGGGACCCAAAACATTCAGTACTTC. Its protein is CASSLTGGTQNIQYF.

This clone was found a few times. DNA of the CDR3: TGTGCCAGCAGCCCGCGCGCTGTTAACTCTGGAAACACCATATATTTT. Residues: CASSPRAVNSGNTIYF. V gene TRBV9 combines with J gene TRBJ1-3; D uncertain. The germline V gene has CDR1 SGDLS and CDR2 YYNGEE. The CDR3 runs to 16 residues. V shed 4 bases and J shed 0 bases, with 14 bases lying between them.

The V and J genes are TRBV10-3 and TRBJ2-2; possibly TRBD2 for D (6 bases). Between the trimmed V and J ends, which lost 0 bases and 6 bases, there was a span of 11 bases. CDR3 length: 15 residues. Looked up from germline, CDR1 is ENHRY and CDR2 is SYGVKD. CDR3 residues: CAISESTGDAGELFF. CDR3 bases: TGTGCCATCAGTGAGTCGACGGGGGATGCCGGGGAGCTGTTTTTT.

This clone was observed a few times. The chain recombines TRBV7-9 with TRBJ2-3; 14 positions agree with TRBD2. The V gene end was trimmed by 5 bases and the J gene end by 7 bases; junction bases not matched to a gene: 8. Germline lookup yields CDR1 SEHNR and CDR2 FQNEAQ (reference sequence). The CDR3 runs 16 residues. The CDR3 reads CASSLGLAGGFNTQYF. The CDR3 DNA reads TGTGCCAGCAGCCTCGGACTAGCGGGAGGTTTTAATACGCAGTATTTT. Based on the CDR3 plus reference TRBV7-9 and TRBJ2-3, the full variable domain is DTGVSQNPRHKITKRGQNVTFRCDPISEHNRLYWYRQTLGQGPEFLTYFQNEAQLEKSRLLSDRFSAERPKGSFSTLEIQRTEQGDSAMYLCASSLGLAGGFNTQYFGPGTRLTVL.

The genes are TRBV2 and TRBJ1-2, with D tentatively TRBD1 (5 bases). Germline V CDR1 and CDR2: SNHLY, FYNNEI. CDR3 length: 14 residues. The V end was cut by 6 bases, the J end by 0 bases, with 11 bases between. The CDR3 DNA follows: TGTGCCAGCAGCCTGACAGCAGCTAACTATGGCTACACCTTC. This translates into CASSLTAANYGYTF.

This clone showed up just once. Here the CDR3 reads CASSVGLAVTDTQYF. CDR3 sequence (DNA): TGTGCCAGCAGCGTAGGTCTAGCGGTCACAGATACGCAGTATTTT. V usage is TRBV9 and J usage is TRBJ2-3; 7 nucleotides line up with TRBD2. V lost 0 bases and J lost 2; bases outside the gene matches: 3. The CDR3 runs to 15 residues. Germline V gives CDR1 SGDLS, CDR2 YYNGEE.

V and J are TRBV5-4 and TRBJ2-7, with D perhaps matching TRBD1 (6 bases). Between the trimmed V and J ends, which lost 1 base and 0 bases, there was a span of 8 bases. The CDR3 contains 14 residues. The germline V gene encodes CDR1 SGHNT and CDR2 YYREEE (reference sequence). CDR3 in amino acids: CASSLQGSSYEQYF. The CDR3 DNA reads TGTGCCAGCAGCTTGCAGGGGAGCTCCTACGAGCAGTACTTC.

The chain uses TRBV6-1 and TRBJ1-1; no clear D. Germline V gene data show CDR1 as MNHNS and CDR2 as SASEGT. The V and J ends lost 3 bases and 4 bases respectively, with 12 bases between them. The CDR3 is made up of 14 amino acids. Written as DNA, the CDR3 is TGTGCCAGCAGTGAGGGTCCCCGGAGCACTGAAGCTTTCTTT. Amino acid sequence: CASSEGPRSTEAFF.

This clone has a single count. The rearrangement uses TRBV30 and TRBJ1-3, with D perhaps matching TRBD1 (6 bases). The ends were cut back, 4 bases at V and 3 bases at J, with 13 bases in the middle. The CDR3 runs to 14 residues. Per the germline V gene, CDR1 is GTSNPN and CDR2 is SVGIG (reference sequence). CDR3 loop: CAWTPDRFGNTIYF. The CDR3 coding sequence is TGTGCCTGGACCCCTGACAGGTTTGGAAACACCATATATTTT.

This sequence joins TRBV30 and TRBJ1-2; D is ambiguous. The ends were cut back, 4 bases at V and 6 bases at J, with 9 bases in the middle. CDR3 length equals 11 residues. CDR1 is GTSNPN, CDR2 SVGIG, per germline (reference sequence). The CDR3 DNA reads TGTGCCTGGAATCGAGGGCATGGCTACACCTTC. This gives the protein CAWNRGHGYTF.

This rearrangement joins TRBV7-8 to TRBJ2-7; D is uncertain. The CDR3 runs to 16 residues. V was cut by 1 base and J by 0 bases, with 13 bases left in between. Germline V lookup: CDR1 SGHVS, CDR2 FQNEAQ. CDR3 sequence (DNA): TGTGCCAGCAGCTTAGGTCGAGTTGACTTCTCCTACGAGCAGTACTTC. Protein: CASSLGRVDFSYEQYF. Drawing the rest from reference TRBV7-8 and TRBJ2-7, the complete variable domain is GAGVSQSPRYKVAKRGQDVALRCDPISGHVSLFWYQQALGQGPEFLTYFQNEAQLDKSGLPSDRFFAERPEGSVSTLKIQRTQQEDSAVYLCASSLGRVDFSYEQYFGPGTRLTVT.